This T cell receptor (beta chain) was identified in a study of blood T cells in healthy people across ages (dated by TCRdb to about 2015). About the investigation overall: In model experiments, template switching captured roughly one uniquely barcoded TCR beta cDNA molecule for every two T cells. The donors were split into four age groups: young (average around 15 years), middle-aged (roughly 39), aged (62) and long-lived (under 90). For two donors (one aged 18 to 29 and one aged 80 or older), the study analyzed two additional independent replicas of 1 million unique cDNA reads from the same blood draw. Using deep sequencing normalized with unique cDNA molecular identifiers, the study measured how TCR beta repertoire diversity changes with age.

The method behind the library was 5' RACE. Instrument used: Illumina HiSeq 2500. A second roughly 7 to 11 cycle PCR used a sample-barcoded 5' primer and a J-beta primer mix. A unique molecular identifier was introduced onto each TCR beta cDNA molecule by a template-switch 5' adaptor carrying 12 random nucleotides. Each sample yielded at least 2.5 million CDR3-containing paired-end reads. All of the RNA was converted into first-strand cDNA using the Mint cDNA synthesis kit, with a TRBC-specific oligonucleotide serving as the primer. Following uracil-DNA glycosylase treatment, a first 18-cycle PCR with universal primers M1SS and BC2_uni_R was performed on all cDNA. The authors processed their data as follows. For normalization, 1 million high-quality reads were randomly selected from each sample, with every read carrying a distinct molecular identifier. Instead of being binned into consensus sequences, reads with shared molecular identifiers were discarded. MiTCR, run with a Q25 quality threshold and the strictest error-elimination algorithm, handled CDR3 identification, clonotype clustering and error correction. A nonparametric unseen species model using Euler transformation provided a lower-bound estimate of total TCR beta diversity. TCRdb redid the processing of the public reads, applying fastp at Q25 and MiXCR, and retained in-frame beta chains. Merged by CDR3 protein, the rows form single entries marked with the most common genes and DNA. The V and J calls here are based on TCRdb, not the publication. The sample table lists almost 550,000 distinct CDR3 sequences, 20% to 30% of them with a count of one. Just under 9% of the sample rests with the top ten.

Overall study results and their limits: As age increased, observed TCR beta diversity per million T cells dropped in a roughly linear way, and a significant reduction was already evident by age around 41. Estimates of total diversity based on one million sequenced T cells were regarded as lower bounds and as underestimates. Conclusive comparison of naive and antigen-experienced compartments was prevented by the profiling of bulk unsorted PBMCs. The long-lived group showed more naive CD4+ T cells, fewer expanded clones and increased TCR diversity than the aged group, suggesting age selection. There was a strong correlation between observed TCR beta diversity and the percentage of naive T cells measured by flow cytometry. Because the CMV infection status of the donors was unknown, age-related changes in expanded clonotypes may potentially have been confounded.

After removal of 4 bases from V and 2 bases from J, the junction retains 7 bases not matched to a gene. The CDR3 runs 15 residues from the cysteine to the phenylalanine. The DNA shown is the 45-base CDR3, in frame from base 1. CDR1 is given as SGHTA and CDR2 as FQGNSA, both from the germline V gene. The roughly 39 donors, aged about 6 to 100 years, were systemically healthy Caucasian individuals from Russia. Each donor gave 9 to 10 milliliters of peripheral blood, collected into EDTA-treated Vacutainer tubes. Ficoll-Paque density-gradient centrifugation was used to isolate PBMCs, with at least 7 million obtained per sample. Trizol reagent was used to extract total RNA from PBMCs, with at least 6 micrograms per sample. For every donor, an aliquot of PBMCs went through flow cytometry to measure the percentages of naive CD45RAhigh/CD27high T cells. This clonotype was detected only a few times. Its recognized antigen is unknown. Base qualities were left out, and no much larger clone turns up one base away.

The data also belong to a second study, concerning T cells of mothers and their children. The second paper states: Nine systemically healthy Caucasian individuals, comprising three mothers and their six children, were included as donors. cDNA synthesis used all of the extracted RNA, with 1.5 ug of RNA in each 15 ul reaction. In the second PCR, sample barcodes and 2-4 random nucleotides were introduced via the M1S primer. Each mother yielded over 9 million TCR beta CDR3 reads and each child 2.5 million to 3 million reads. TCR recombination output is similarly shaped by thymic selection in related and unrelated pairs, with a minor effect exerted by inherited differences. Normalized repertoire overlap was always slightly but never significantly higher in related than unrelated mother-child pairs. Persistent microchimeric T cell clones were not detected, at a sensitivity of 95 to 100 clones per million clonotypes. The study used deep NGS to compare TCR beta repertoires of mothers and children, seeking features distinguishing related mother-child pairs from unrelated individuals. On average, the children were about 10 +/- 4 years old, while the mothers were approximately 41 +/- 4 years old. Libraries were sequenced on Illumina HiSeq 2000 with 100+100 nt paired-end reads after adapter ligation with NEBNext reagents. To avoid cross-contamination, the mother libraries and the child libraries were prepared a month apart and sequenced in separate runs. For each donor, somewhere between about 450,000 and 2,000,000 distinct TCR beta clonotypes were identified. Naive TCR beta clonotypes were estimated from low-frequency clonotypes matched to each donor's FACS-determined naive share, without sorting.

The rearranged chain carries TRBV7-2 and TRBJ2-7; 8 nucleotides in the junction match TRBD2. The TCR sequence derives from a boy aged 10-17 years in good health. Sequenced material: blood. Here the CDR3 is given as CASSSYPGGAYEQYF. The DNA sequence is given as TGTGCCAGCAGCTCGTATCCCGGGGGGGCCTACGAGCAGTACTTC.